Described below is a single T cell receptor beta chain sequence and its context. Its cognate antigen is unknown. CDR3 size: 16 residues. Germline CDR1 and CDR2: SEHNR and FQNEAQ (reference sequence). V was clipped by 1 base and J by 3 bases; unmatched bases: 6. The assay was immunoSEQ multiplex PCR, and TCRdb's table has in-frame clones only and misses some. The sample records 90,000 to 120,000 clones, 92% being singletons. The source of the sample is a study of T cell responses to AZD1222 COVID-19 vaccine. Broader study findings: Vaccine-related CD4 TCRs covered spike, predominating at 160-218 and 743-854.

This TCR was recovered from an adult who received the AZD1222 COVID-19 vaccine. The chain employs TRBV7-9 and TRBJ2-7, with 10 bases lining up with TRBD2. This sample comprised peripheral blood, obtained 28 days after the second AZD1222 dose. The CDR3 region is CASSLVVAGGIYEQYF. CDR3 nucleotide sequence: TGTGCCAGCAGCTTAGTGGTAGCGGGAGGAATCTACGAGCAGTACTTC.